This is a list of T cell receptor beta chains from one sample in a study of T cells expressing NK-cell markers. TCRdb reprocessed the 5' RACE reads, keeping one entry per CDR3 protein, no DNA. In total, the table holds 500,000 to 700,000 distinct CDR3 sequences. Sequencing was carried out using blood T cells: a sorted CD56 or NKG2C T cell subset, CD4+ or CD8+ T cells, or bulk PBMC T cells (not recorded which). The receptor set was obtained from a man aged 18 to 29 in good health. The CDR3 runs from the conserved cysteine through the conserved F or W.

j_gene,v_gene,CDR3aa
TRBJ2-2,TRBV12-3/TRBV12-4,CASSFEGQSIGELFF
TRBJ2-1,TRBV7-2,CASSRSGASSYNEQFF
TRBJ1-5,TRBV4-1,CASSQDEGGNQPQHF
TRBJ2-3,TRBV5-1,CASSLPRTSTDTQYF
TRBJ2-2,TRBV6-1,CADKNRVAAGELFF
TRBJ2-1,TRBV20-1,CSALLAAGGTNEQFF
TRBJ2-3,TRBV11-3,CASSFSVDTDTQYF
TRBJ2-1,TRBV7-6,CASSRGQGLNEQFF
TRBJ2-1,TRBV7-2,CASSWDPQANEQFF
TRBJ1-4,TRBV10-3,CAISESQDRGRPNEKLFF
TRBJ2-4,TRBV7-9,CASSTIVEDIQYF
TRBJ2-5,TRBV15,CATSRDFQYPSGSRETQYF
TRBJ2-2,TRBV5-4,CASSLDGATNTGELFF
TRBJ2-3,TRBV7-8,CASSPDGRGAVGDTQYF
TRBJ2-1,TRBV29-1,CSALGRGGNEQFF
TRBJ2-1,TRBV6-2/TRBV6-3,CASSLPGGGQVDEQFF
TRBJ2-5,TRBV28,CASSLSLLIQMETQYF
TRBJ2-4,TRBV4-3,CASSQGQGRFDIQYF
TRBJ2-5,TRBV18,CASTWSGKETQYF
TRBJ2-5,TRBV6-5,CASSFSGRAPETQYF